The 26 T cell receptor beta chains below all came from one sample that was sequenced in a study of breast tumors, draining lymph nodes, adjacent tissues. Axillary draining lymph nodes of breast cancer patients supplied the node samples. From the multiplex PCR reads, TCRdb called clonotypes with MiXCR, one entry per CDR3 protein. The data contain a few hundred thousand distinct CDR3 sequences, 34% of them seen just once; the ten biggest clones take up over 3.5%. The sequenced sample was axillary lymph node tissue. The receptors here all came from a female donor with breast cancer. Some clones in this sample may be carry-over from other donors' samples.

This clonotype was observed at least ten times. V gene TRBV2 combines with J gene TRBJ2-7; D is possibly TRBD2 (5 bases). The V and J ends lost 7 bases and 3 bases respectively, with 13 bases between them. In germline, CDR1 is SNHLY, CDR2 FYNNEI. The CDR3 is 13 amino acids. The CDR3 sequence is CASMRGQNYEQYF. The CDR3 coding sequence is TGTGCCAGCATGCGCGGGCAGAACTACGAGCAGTACTTC.

A note on this clonotype: This CDR3 is missing its conserved last phenylalanine or tryptophan, likely due to a read error. Because the CDR3's place on the DNA is in doubt, the DNA is left out and the CDR3 is given as listed by TCRdb. V and J are TRBV20-1 and TRBJ1-4; the tabulated D call, TRBD1, remains unverified against the DNA. In germline, CDR1 is DFQATT, CDR2 SNEGSKA (reference sequence). Inclusive of both ends, the CDR3 amounts to 10 amino acids. This chain's CDR3 is CSAEDRGQNY.

The V call is TRBV27, the J call TRBJ2-7; D not resolved. Trimming took off 4 bases at V and 0 bases at J, with 7 bases between the two ends. The germline V gene has CDR1 MNHEY and CDR2 SMNVEV (reference sequence). This CDR3 contains 13 residues. CDR3 in amino acids: CASSSGSSYEQYF. CDR3 in DNA: TGTGCCAGCAGTTCGGGTAGCTCCTACGAGCAGTACTTC.

Points on this clonotype: A much more abundant neighbour one base away suggests this may be a read error. The chain links TRBV20-1 to TRBJ2-1; D may be TRBD1 or TRBD2 (7 bases each). There are 13 residues in the CDR3. V was pared by 3 bases and J by 12 bases, with 18 bases between. Germline V gene sequence: CDR1 DFQATT, CDR2 SNEGSKA (reference sequence). In nucleotides, the CDR3 is TGCAGTGCTAGGAGCGGGACAGTTGATGCGCAGTTCTTC. Amino acid sequence: CSARSGTVDAQFF.

This chain connects TRBV2 to TRBJ2-5; TRBD2 aligns across 10 bases. The CDR3 runs to 15 residues. J was trimmed by 1 base and V by 3 bases; bases with no gene match: 2. Per the germline V gene, CDR1 is SNHLY and CDR2 is FYNNEI. The CDR3 bases are TGTGCCAGCAGTGACCTAGCGGGGGCCCAAGAGACCCAGTACTTC. Its translation is CASSDLAGAQETQYF.

This clonotype was found many times. This chain joins TRBV14 and TRBJ1-5; D uncertain. From germline, CDR1 is SGHDN and CDR2 FVKESK. V was shortened by 2 bases and J by 3 bases, with 5 bases between the two germline ends. The CDR3 totals 13 residues. The CDR3 loop reads CASSQFANQPQHF. DNA of the CDR3: TGTGCCAGCAGCCAATTTGCCAATCAGCCCCAGCATTTT. Full variable domain (outside the CDR3, taken from reference TRBV14 and TRBJ1-5): EAGVTQFPSHSVIEKGQTVTLRCDPISGHDNLYWYRRVMGKEIKFLLHFVKESKQDESGMPNNRFLAERTGGTYSTLKVQPAELEDSGVYFCASSQFANQPQHFGDGTRLSIL.

For this clonotype: Given the absence of the conserved phenylalanine or tryptophan at the CDR3 end, a read error is likely. Because the CDR3's place on the DNA is in doubt, the DNA is left out and the CDR3 is given as listed by TCRdb. CDR3: CATTRGLA. The chain uses TRBV11-2 and TRBJ1-6. Counting both end residues, the CDR3 totals 8 amino acids. Germline-derived CDR1 and CDR2 are SGHAT and FQNNGV.

This clonotype was recorded at least ten times. V gene TRBV15 combines with J gene TRBJ2-2, with TRBD2 matching 9 bases. Germline lookup yields CDR1 LNHNV and CDR2 YYDKDF (reference sequence). J gave up 5 bases and V 6 bases, and 4 bases lay outside the gene matches. This CDR3 comprises 14 residues. In DNA form, the CDR3 reads TGTGCCACCAGTTATACTAGCGGGACCGGGGAGCTGTTTTTT. Protein sequence: CATSYTSGTGELFF.

This clonotype was counted between two and nine times. Possible read error: a much larger clone is one base away. The rearrangement uses TRBV20-1 and TRBJ1-2; D is possibly TRBD1 (5 bases). CDR1 is DFQATT, CDR2 SNEGSKA, per germline (reference sequence). The CDR3 sequence is 13 residues long. The CDR3 sequence: CSASRGRQYAYTF. For the CDR3, the DNA is TGCAGTGCTAGTCGGGGACGGCAATATGCCTACACCTTC.

Ten or more counts support this clonotype. The rearrangement joins TRBV2 to TRBJ2-5; D might be TRBD2 (6 bases). This CDR3 is built from 14 residues. Per germline, CDR1 SNHLY and CDR2 FYNNEI. Trimming pared 5 bases from V and 5 bases from J, leaving 15 bases between. CDR3 region: CASSTRDSGETQYF. The CDR3 DNA is TGTGCCAGCAGTACCCGGGACTCGGGGGAGACCCAGTACTTC.

This clonotype was observed at least ten times. The rearrangement joins TRBV4-2 to TRBJ1-4, with TRBD1 identical over 9 bases. The germline gives CDR1 LGHNA, CDR2 YNFKEQ. V gave up 3 bases and J gave up 4 bases; unmatched junction bases: 9. This CDR3 has 17 residues. The CDR3 region has the DNA TGTGCCAGCAGCCATGGTGGGACAGGGTATGATAATGAAAAACTGTTTTTT. Protein sequence: CASSHGGTGYDNEKLFF.

This clonotype was detected many times. The chain couples TRBV4-2 to TRBJ2-2; TRBD2 might be the D (6 bases). Germline-derived CDR1 and CDR2 are LGHNA and YNFKEQ. The length of the CDR3 is 13 residues. The V gene lost 4 bases and the J gene lost 10 bases, with 13 bases spanning the gap. The CDR3 DNA reads as TGTGCCAGCAGCCCACTAGCAGGAGAGGAGCTGTTTTTT. This sequence encodes CASSPLAGEELFF.

The rearrangement links TRBV7-2 to TRBJ2-3; 8 nucleotides match TRBD2. This CDR3 spans 17 amino acids. The V and J ends lost 2 bases and 0 bases, in that order; junction bases with no gene match: 7. Per the germline V gene, CDR1 is SGHTA and CDR2 is FQGNSA. The CDR3 here is CASSLSGAGGSTDTQYF. The CDR3 bases are TGTGCCAGCAGCTTAAGCGGGGCGGGAGGAAGCACAGATACGCAGTATTTT.

V usage is TRBV6-5 and J usage is TRBJ2-2, with TRBD2 matching over 13 bases. This CDR3 has 17 amino acids. Germline-derived CDR1 and CDR2 are MNHEY and SVGAGI. V dropped 9 bases and J dropped 0; count of bases not matched to a gene: 7. The CDR3 nucleotides read TGTGCCAGGGGGACTAGCGGGAAGGGGGCGAACACCGGGGAGCTGTTTTTT. Protein product: CARGTSGKGANTGELFF.

This clonotype has ten or more counts. The genes are TRBV10-3 and TRBJ2-5; 8 bases map to TRBD2. CDR3 length: 14 residues. The V segment lost 6 bases and the J segment 4 bases; nucleotides outside the gene matches: 7. Germline CDR1 and CDR2: ENHRY and SYGVKD. The CDR3, as DNA: TGTGCCATCAGGAGCGGGAGTATGGGAGAGACCCAGTACTTC. This sequence encodes CAIRSGSMGETQYF.

The chain is built from TRBV9 and TRBJ1-1; D ambiguous. V was clipped by 0 bases and J by 5 bases, with 11 bases between them. The CDR3 consists of 14 residues. Per the germline V gene, CDR1 is SGDLS and CDR2 is YYNGEE. The CDR3 protein is CASSVAGFGTEAFF. Written as DNA, the CDR3 is TGTGCCAGCAGCGTAGCGGGCTTCGGGACTGAAGCTTTCTTT.

This CDR3 reads CASSPWTSGGAWEPQYF. The CDR3 DNA reads TGTGCCAGCAGCCCATGGACTAGCGGGGGGGCCTGGGAGCCCCAGTACTTC. The chain joins TRBV7-2 to TRBJ2-5, with 15 nucleotides matching TRBD2. Germline loops: CDR1 SGHTA, CDR2 FQGNSA. The CDR3 length is 17 residues. J lost 9 bases, V lost 5 bases, and 13 bases had no gene match.

This clonotype was detected ten times or more. The chain uses TRBV4-1 and TRBJ2-2; TRBD2 agrees at 12 bases. This CDR3 contains 18 residues. Germline loops: CDR1 MGHRA, CDR2 YSYEKL. J was trimmed by 1 base and V by 4 bases; bases with no gene match: 7. In nucleotides, the CDR3 is TGCGCCAGCAGCCTACGACTAGCGGGAGATTTGAACACCGGGGAGCTGTTTTTT. Protein: CASSLRLAGDLNTGELFF.

The rearrangement links TRBV25-1 to TRBJ2-1; possible D gene TRBD2, 6 bases. The CDR3 is 12 amino acids. Germline CDR1 reads MGHDK; CDR2 reads SYGVNS. The V end lost 8 bases, the J end lost 8 bases, and 13 bases lay between the germline ends. The CDR3 DNA sequence: TGTGCCAGCGGAGGGAGCTCCTATGAGCAGTTCTTC. Its translation is CASGGSSYEQFF.

V usage is TRBV25-1 and J usage is TRBJ1-2; no definite D call. Germline CDR1 is MGHDK and CDR2 is SYGVNS. This CDR3 spans 15 amino acids. V lost 6 bases and J 4 bases, leaving 18 bases between the germline ends. The CDR3 protein is CASSPPGKVSYGYTF. CDR3 coding DNA: TGTGCCAGCAGCCCCCCGGGCAAGGTGAGCTATGGCTACACCTTC.

This clonotype was counted many times. The chain has TRBV7-9 and TRBJ2-2; possibly TRBD2 for D (6 bases). V lost 6 bases and J 2 bases, leaving 13 bases between the germline ends. Germline CDR1 and CDR2: SEHNR and FQNEAQ (reference sequence). The CDR3 sequence is 15 residues long. For the CDR3, the DNA is TGTGCCAGCAGGGGCGGGGTAACCAACACCGGGGAGCTGTTTTTT. The encoded protein is CASRGGVTNTGELFF.

This clonotype was detected a few times. The V gene is TRBV6-6, the J gene TRBJ1-2, with 8 bases identical to TRBD1. Unmatched junction bases numbered 15, after V lost 5 bases and J lost 4 bases. Germline V gene sequence: CDR1 MNHNY, CDR2 SVGAGI (reference sequence). The CDR3 extends over 17 amino acids. Here the CDR3 reads CASSHPGQGIPFYGYTF. The CDR3 nucleotides read TGTGCCAGCAGTCACCCCGGACAGGGTATCCCCTTCTATGGCTACACCTTC.

This clonotype was detected ten times or more. This chain links TRBV15 with TRBJ1-2; 11 bases are a match to TRBD1. From germline, CDR1 is LNHNV and CDR2 YYDKDF (reference sequence). V shed 2 bases, J shed 5 bases, and the junction held 7 bases outside the gene matches. The CDR3 has 16 residues. Here the CDR3 DNA reads TGTGCCACCAGCAGATTTGGGACAGGGGGGGGATATGGCTACACCTTC. Translating gives CATSRFGTGGGYGYTF.

CDR3 protein: CASSLVSGAKNIQYF. CDR3 coding DNA: TGTGCCAGCAGCTTAGTTAGCGGAGCCAAAAACATTCAGTACTTC. This chain joins TRBV7-2 and TRBJ2-4; a weak D match, TRBD2 (6 bases). The ends were cut back, 1 base at V and 0 bases at J, with 7 bases in the middle. Germline V gene data show CDR1 as SGHTA and CDR2 as FQGNSA. The CDR3 sequence is 15 residues long.

In its sample, this clonotype was seen many times. This rearrangement joins TRBV25-1 to TRBJ2-3; 8 nucleotides align to TRBD2. The ends lost 0 bases at V and 0 bases at J; junction bases unmatched: 5. The CDR3 sequence is 17 residues long. In germline, CDR1 is MGHDK, CDR2 SYGVNS. CDR3 coding DNA: TGTGCCAGCAGTGAATACTATAGCGGGGAGAGCACAGATACGCAGTATTTT. Encoded protein: CASSEYYSGESTDTQYF.

V and J are TRBV20-1 and TRBJ1-4; 7 bases are shared with TRBD1. This CDR3 is built from 14 residues. V lost 6 bases, J lost 7 bases, and 11 bases stayed unmatched. The germline V gene encodes CDR1 DFQATT and CDR2 SNEGSKA (reference sequence). The chain's CDR3 is CSAPRGHAGEKLFF. The CDR3 DNA reads TGCAGTGCCCCAAGGGGGCATGCGGGTGAAAAACTGTTTTTT.